One sample yielded the 12 T cell receptor beta chains listed below, sequenced in a study of spatial heterogeneity in lung cancer. MiXCR, applied by TCRdb to the 5' RACE reads, yields one record per CDR3 protein. The table lists over 45,000 distinct CDR3 sequences, approximately 10% of them singletons. Sample time point: blood at routine non-recurrence follow-up after resection. Sequencing was performed on PBMCs, taken at follow-up. Source of these receptors: a male donor with early-stage non-small cell lung cancer.

This clonotype was found many times. This rearrangement joins TRBV20-1 to TRBJ2-7, with 8 bases identical to TRBD1. Looked up from germline, CDR1 is DFQATT and CDR2 is SNEGSKA (reference sequence). The CDR3 extends over 14 amino acids. The ends lost 1 base at V and 0 bases at J; junction bases unmatched: 2. The CDR3 nucleotides read TGCAGTGCTAGAGTTGGGACAGGCTCCTACGAGCAGTACTTC. This translates into CSARVGTGSYEQYF.

This clonotype was counted at least ten times. The chain couples TRBV9 to TRBJ2-5; D possibly corresponds to TRBD2 (5 bases). CDR1 and CDR2 (germline): SGDLS, YYNGEE. This CDR3 is 13 amino acids long. Deletions cut 2 bases from V and 2 bases from J, with 7 bases between. The CDR3 region has the DNA TGTGCCAGCAGCGTTAGCGCACAAGAGACCCAGTACTTC. This translates into CASSVSAQETQYF.

The V and J genes are TRBV30 and TRBJ2-5; the match to TRBD2 covers 8 bases. CDR3 size: 14 residues. The V gene's germline CDR1 is GTSNPN and CDR2 SVGIG (reference sequence). The ends lost 0 bases at V and 4 bases at J; junction bases unmatched: 4. CDR3: CAWSVRGGRETQYF. CDR3 coding DNA: TGTGCCTGGAGTGTACGGGGGGGAAGAGAGACCCAGTACTTC.

This clonotype was picked up many times. The chain uses TRBV5-1 and TRBJ2-7; no clear D gene. With 1 base removed from V and 0 bases from J, the gap between germline ends came to 8 bases. This CDR3 is built from 14 residues. Germline loops: CDR1 SGHRS, CDR2 YFSETQ. As DNA, the CDR3 is TGCGCCAGCAGCTTGCTAAAGAGCTCCTACGAGCAGTACTTC. This gives the protein CASSLLKSSYEQYF.

This clonotype was recorded many times. This chain uses TRBV20-1 with TRBJ2-2; TRBD2 matches at 7 bases. Trimming took 6 bases from V and 0 from J; bases not matched to a gene: 10. The germline V gene encodes CDR1 DFQATT and CDR2 SNEGSKA (reference sequence). CDR3 size: 16 residues. This CDR3 is CSARTSAGANTGELFF. The CDR3 bases are TGCAGTGCCAGAACTAGCGCGGGGGCGAACACCGGGGAGCTGTTTTTT.

This clonotype has more than one count but fewer than ten. This chain connects TRBV18 to TRBJ2-3; D gene unclear. The CDR3 loop spans 15 amino acids. The germline V and J ends were trimmed by 5 bases and 0 bases, with 12 bases remaining between them. The V gene's germline CDR1 is KGHSH and CDR2 LQKENI. The CDR3 DNA sequence: TGTGCCAGCTCAGATGTAGGCGCTAGCACAGATACGCAGTATTTT. It is translated as CASSDVGASTDTQYF.

In this sample, this clonotype turned up many times. V gene TRBV30 combines with J gene TRBJ1-1, with D possibly TRBD1 on 5 matching bases. Per the germline V gene, CDR1 is GTSNPN and CDR2 is SVGIG (reference sequence). The CDR3 contains 13 residues. Trimming shortened V by 2 bases and J by 4 bases, and 11 bases separated the two germline ends. DNA of the CDR3: TGTGCCTGGAGTTTGCAGGGAGGCACTGAAGCTTTCTTT. Translation: CAWSLQGGTEAFF.

This clonotype was detected ten times or more. The chain uses TRBV7-8 and TRBJ2-1; TRBD2 matches 8 bases. V lost 2 bases, J lost 4 bases, and 10 bases stayed unmatched. This CDR3 has 17 amino acids. Per germline, CDR1 SGHVS and CDR2 FQNEAQ. CDR3 coding DNA: TGTGCCAGCAGCTTAAGAGTTAGCGGGACCATTTACAATGAGCAGTTCTTC. Protein product: CASSLRVSGTIYNEQFF.

This clonotype was seen more than once but under ten times. V and J are TRBV2 and TRBJ2-3; possible D gene TRBD1, 6 bases. Looked up from germline, CDR1 is SNHLY and CDR2 is FYNNEI. The CDR3 consists of 13 residues. Trimming took 7 bases from V and 4 from J, leaving 12 bases between them. The CDR3 is CASNGQPPDTQYF. For the CDR3, the DNA is TGTGCCAGCAACGGACAGCCCCCAGATACGCAGTATTTT.

This sequence joins TRBV11-1 and TRBJ1-1, with TRBD1 as a possible D gene (6 bases). In germline, CDR1 is SGHAT, CDR2 FQDESV (reference sequence). V dropped 6 bases and J dropped 3 bases, with 14 bases sitting between them. The CDR3 consists of 14 residues. Written as DNA, the CDR3 is TGTGCCAGCAGAATAAACAGGGTGGACACTGAAGCTTTCTTT. Translation gives CASRINRVDTEAFF.

This clonotype was found many times. This sequence joins TRBV24-1 and TRBJ2-5; D call uncertain. Deletions cut 5 bases from V and 4 bases from J, with 10 bases between. The CDR3 covers 13 residues. From germline, CDR1 is KGHDR and CDR2 SFDVKD. Here the CDR3 DNA reads TGTGCCACCAGTGCCAGGTTAGGAGAGACCCAGTACTTC. Residues: CATSARLGETQYF.

Points on this clonotype: Since a much larger clone is just one base distant, this may be a read error. The V call is TRBV12-3 or TRBV12-4, the J call TRBJ1-5; D is perhaps TRBD1 (6 bases). The CDR3 consists of 15 residues. Deletions cut 6 bases from V and 1 base from J, with 13 bases between. The CDR3 loop reads CASSTGTLSNQPQHF. As DNA, the CDR3 is TGTGCCAGCAGCACCGGGACACTAAGCAATCAGCCCCAGCATTTT.